The 21 T cell receptor beta chains below all came from one sample that was sequenced in a study of early T cells in non-severe SARS-CoV-2 infection. One entry per CDR3 protein results from TCRdb running MiXCR on the 5' RACE reads. In the table there are fewer than 65,000 distinct CDR3 sequences, about a tenth of which are singletons. Sequenced input: whole blood. Receptors originate from an adult who was a healthcare worker with PCR-confirmed SARS-CoV-2 infection or an uninfected control (not recorded which).

This chain links TRBV9 with TRBJ1-1; a weak D match, TRBD1 (5 bases). The CDR3 spans 15 residues. V lost 0 bases and J 0 bases, leaving 9 bases between the germline ends. The germline V gene encodes CDR1 SGDLS and CDR2 YYNGEE. In DNA form, the CDR3 reads TGTGCCAGCAGCGTAGACCCAGGGATGAACACTGAAGCTTTCTTT. This sequence encodes CASSVDPGMNTEAFF.

The chain is built from TRBV6-5 and TRBJ2-6, with a possible D match to TRBD1 (6 bases). Trimming took 2 bases from V and 0 from J, leaving 8 bases between them. Germline CDR1 MNHEY, CDR2 SVGAGI. The CDR3 loop spans 16 amino acids. CDR3: CASSYGQISGANVLTF. CDR3 DNA: TGTGCCAGCAGTTACGGACAGATCTCTGGGGCCAACGTCCTGACTTTC.

The chain recombines TRBV3-1 with TRBJ2-1; a possible D gene is TRBD2 (6 bases). Germline CDR1 reads LGHDT; CDR2 reads YNNKEL (reference sequence). V lost 8 bases to trimming and J lost 6 bases, with 14 bases between them. The CDR3 runs 13 residues. CDR3 sequence: CASGGRKSNEQFF. The CDR3, as DNA: TGTGCCAGCGGAGGGCGGAAATCCAATGAGCAGTTCTTC.

This clonotype was seen more than once but under ten times. The chain combines TRBV18 with TRBJ2-5; D call uncertain. CDR3 length: 15 residues. V dropped 0 bases and J dropped 5 bases, with 13 bases sitting between them. Germline V gene data show CDR1 as KGHSH and CDR2 as LQKENI. CDR3 nucleotide sequence: TGTGCCAGCTCACCACCGGTCAGGACGCGCGAGACCCAGTACTTC. This sequence encodes CASSPPVRTRETQYF. The whole variable domain, filled in from reference TRBV18 and TRBJ2-5, reads NAGVMQNPRHLVRRRGQEARLRCSPMKGHSHVYWYRQLPEEGLKFMVYLQKENIIDESGMPKERFSAEFPKEGPSILRIQQVVRGDSAAYFCASSPPVRTRETQYFGPGTRLLVL.

The chain couples TRBV20-1 to TRBJ2-3, with 11 nucleotides matching TRBD2. The CDR3 length is 14 residues. The germline gives CDR1 DFQATT, CDR2 SNEGSKA (reference sequence). Trimming cost V 5 bases and J 5 bases; bases outside gene matches: 6. CDR3 in amino acids: CSALSGGAVDTQYF. The CDR3 region has the DNA TGCAGTGCTCTTAGCGGGGGGGCAGTAGATACGCAGTATTTT.

This CDR3 reads CASSPGEGSEQYF. The CDR3 bases are TGTGCCAGCAGTCCGGGGGAAGGAAGCGAGCAGTACTTC. The chain recombines TRBV6-6 with TRBJ2-7; D is perhaps TRBD2 (6 bases). The CDR3 loop spans 13 amino acids. The germline V gene has CDR1 MNHNY and CDR2 SVGAGI (reference sequence). Trimming took off 5 bases at V and 6 bases at J, with 14 bases between the two ends.

This clonotype was seen a few times. This chain uses TRBV7-9 with TRBJ2-3, with D possibly being TRBD2 (5 bases). From germline, CDR1 is SEHNR and CDR2 FQNEAQ (reference sequence). Trimming removed 5 bases at V and 6 bases at J, with 18 bases between. This CDR3 is built from 15 residues. The CDR3: CASSPWGELGDTQYF. The DNA for the CDR3 is TGTGCCAGCAGCCCCTGGGGAGAGCTCGGGGATACGCAGTATTTT. Filled out from reference TRBV7-9 and TRBJ2-3, the complete variable domain reads DTGVSQNPRHKITKRGQNVTFRCDPISEHNRLYWYRQTLGQGPEFLTYFQNEAQLEKSRLLSDRFSAERPKGSFSTLEIQRTEQGDSAMYLCASSPWGELGDTQYFGPGTRLTVL.

J is TRBJ1-5 and V is TRBV18; TRBD1 is a possible D gene (5 bases). The V gene's germline CDR1 is KGHSH and CDR2 LQKENI. Trimming took 5 bases from V and 9 from J, leaving 17 bases between them. The CDR3 is made up of 14 amino acids. CDR3 sequence (DNA): TGTGCCAGCTCATCAGACGGGGAGGGACGGCCCCAGCATTTT. This gives the protein CASSSDGEGRPQHF.

A few counts support this clonotype. This sequence joins TRBV29-1 and TRBJ2-1; no firm D call. V was pared by 3 bases and J by 1 base, with 4 bases between. Germline V lookup: CDR1 SQVTM, CDR2 ANQGSEA. This CDR3 contains 12 residues. DNA of the CDR3: TGCAGCGTTGACCAGTCCTACAATGAGCAGTTCTTC. This gives the protein CSVDQSYNEQFF.

This clonotype was detected a few times. DNA for the CDR3: TGTGCCAGCAGCTCAGACAGACTTGGGTACACTGAAGCTTTCTTT. As protein: CASSSDRLGYTEAFF. V usage is TRBV7-8 and J usage is TRBJ1-1, with TRBD1 as a possible D gene (5 bases). Per the germline V gene, CDR1 is SGHVS and CDR2 is FQNEAQ. Trimming took 4 bases from V and 3 from J, leaving 15 bases between them. CDR3 size: 15 residues.

The V and J genes are TRBV7-9 and TRBJ2-1; TRBD1 matches 7 bases. From germline, CDR1 is SEHNR and CDR2 FQNEAQ (reference sequence). J lost 10 bases, V lost 5 bases, and 11 bases had no gene match. This CDR3 has 14 residues. CDR3 bases: TGTGCCAGCAGCGGGACAGTGACTGACCAAGAGCAGTTCTTC. Translation gives CASSGTVTDQEQFF.

This clonotype was observed a few times. The chain uses TRBV12-5 and TRBJ1-2; 8 nucleotides agree with TRBD1. Germline CDR1 and CDR2: LGHNT and FRNRAP. This CDR3 spans 17 amino acids. Germline trimming cut 0 bases from V and 1 base from J; bases unmatched to any gene: 7. CDR3 residues: CASGLVSGTGVNYGYTF. CDR3 DNA: TGTGCTAGTGGTTTGGTTTCCGGGACAGGAGTTAACTATGGCTACACCTTC.

V usage is TRBV14 and J usage is TRBJ1-6, with D possibly being TRBD1 (5 bases). CDR1 is SGHDN and CDR2 is FVKESK in the germline V gene. The V end lost 1 base, the J end lost 9 bases, and 13 bases lay between the germline ends. CDR3 length: 15 amino acids. This chain's CDR3 is CASSQGRGFSSPLHF. Written as DNA, the CDR3 is TGTGCCAGCAGCCAAGGAAGGGGTTTTTCTTCACCCCTCCACTTT. Drawing the rest from reference TRBV14 and TRBJ1-6, the complete variable domain is EAGVTQFPSHSVIEKGQTVTLRCDPISGHDNLYWYRRVMGKEIKFLLHFVKESKQDESGMPNNRFLAERTGGTYSTLKVQPAELEDSGVYFCASSQGRGFSSPLHFGNGTRLTVT.

This clonotype came up a few times. The chain combines TRBV7-9 with TRBJ2-3, with D tentatively TRBD2 (6 bases). The V gene lost 1 base and the J gene lost 6 bases, with 11 bases spanning the gap. CDR3 length: 14 residues. Germline V gene lookup returns CDR1 SEHNR and CDR2 FQNEAQ (reference sequence). CDR3 in DNA: TGTGCCAGCAGCTTAGTGGTAGCGGACGATACGCAGTATTTT. Protein product: CASSLVVADDTQYF.

Ten or more counts support this clonotype. This chain uses TRBV12-3 or TRBV12-4 with TRBJ1-5, with D unclear. The CDR3 length is 15 residues. V was pared by 6 bases and J by 0 bases, with 12 bases between. For the CDR3, the DNA is TGTGCCAGCAGAGAAGGACGGCATAGCAATCAGCCCCAGCATTTT. Encoded protein: CASREGRHSNQPQHF.

This chain joins TRBV20-1 and TRBJ2-2; 9 bases match TRBD1. Trimming at V came to 1 base and at J to 5 bases, leaving 8 bases not matched to a gene. Germline V gene data show CDR1 as DFQATT and CDR2 as SNEGSKA (reference sequence). This CDR3 region has 16 residues. In DNA, the CDR3 is TGCAGTGCTAGAGTCAGGGGACAGGGTATGACCGGGGAGCTGTTTTTT. Translation: CSARVRGQGMTGELFF.

This clonotype has a count of ten or more. J is TRBJ2-3 and V is TRBV9, with D possibly TRBD1 on 5 matching bases. The germline V and J ends were trimmed by 4 bases and 14 bases, with 20 bases remaining between them. This CDR3 has 13 amino acids. Germline V gene data show CDR1 as SGDLS and CDR2 as YYNGEE. CDR3 loop: CASSPTWAAQGYF. DNA of the CDR3: TGTGCCAGCAGCCCCACGTGGGCCGCTCAGGGGTATTTT.

This rearrangement joins TRBV12-3 or TRBV12-4 to TRBJ1-5; unclear D gene. Trimming pared 7 bases from V and 0 bases from J, leaving 13 bases between. The CDR3 contains 15 residues. This chain's CDR3 is CASTPDGSSNQPQHF. CDR3 bases: TGTGCCAGCACCCCCGACGGGAGTAGCAATCAGCCCCAGCATTTT.

A few counts support this clonotype. This chain connects TRBV7-6 to TRBJ2-2, with 10 bases that match TRBD2. V lost 3 bases, J lost 5 bases, and 12 bases stayed unmatched. Germline V CDR1 and CDR2: SGHVS, FNYEAQ. The CDR3 contains 18 residues. The CDR3 coding sequence is TGTGCCAGCAGCTTGATAGGAAGCGGGGGGGCCGAGACCGGGGAGCTGTTTTTT. Translating gives CASSLIGSGGAETGELFF. Using reference TRBV7-6 and TRBJ2-2 for the parts outside the CDR3, the full variable domain is GAGVSQSPRYKVTKRGQDVALRCDPISGHVSLYWYRQALGQGPEFLTYFNYEAQQDKSGLPNDRFSAERPEGSISTLTIQRTEQRDSAMYRCASSLIGSGGAETGELFFGEGSRLTVL.

This clonotype was seen a few times. The CDR3 coding sequence is TGTGCCAGCAGTCTCTCTAGCGGGGTTGAGCAGTACTTC. Amino acid sequence: CASSLSSGVEQYF. The chain is built from TRBV12-3 or TRBV12-4 and TRBJ2-7, with 9 bases identical to TRBD2. CDR3 size: 13 residues. The ends lost 5 bases at V and 7 bases at J; junction bases unmatched: 6.

The chain has TRBV14 and TRBJ1-2; a weak D match, TRBD1 (5 bases). Germline V gene lookup returns CDR1 SGHDN and CDR2 FVKESK. This CDR3 has 12 amino acids. The V and J ends lost 1 base and 8 bases respectively, with 8 bases between them. Here the CDR3 reads CASSQGTSGYTF. In DNA form, the CDR3 reads TGTGCCAGCAGCCAAGGGACAAGCGGCTACACCTTC.